The rows below give T cell receptor beta chains drawn from one sample of a study of CD8+CD57+ T cells in acquired aplastic anemia. Via MiXCR, TCRdb re-called the reads, giving one row per CDR3 protein. This sample yields 400,000 to 600,000 distinct CDR3 sequences, of which around a third are seen a single time; roughly 0.89% belongs to the top ten. The sequencing sample was made of sorted CD4+, CD8+, or CD8+CD57+ T cells (not recorded which) from PBMCs. These receptors were taken from a human donor with aplastic anemia. Both conserved end residues are part of each CDR3. D genes are given only for firm matches. Where a row states a size, it is once, few, many or the class of an expanded clone; other rows omit it.

NA | TRBJ2-7 | NA | TRBV4-1 | TGCGCCAGCAGCCGCCCCGGACTGGGGGTCTACGAGCAGTACTTC | CASSRPGLGVYEQYF
NA | TRBJ1-1 | many | TRBV10-3 | TGTGCCATCGGGGGTGGCCAGGGAGTGAGCACTGAAGCTTTCTTT | CAIGGGQGVSTEAFF
TRBD1 | TRBJ2-7 | NA | TRBV28 | TGTGCCAGCAGTGGGACAGAGACTTCCTACGAGCAGTACTTC | CASSGTETSYEQYF
NA | TRBJ1-2 | once | TRBV6-1 | TGTGCCAGCAGCTCCGTTTCCAATGGCTACACCTTC | CASSSVSNGYTF
NA | TRBJ2-2 | NA | TRBV9 | TGTGCCAGCAGCGTCACAGGCGGTTCGTACACCGGGGAGCTGTTTTTT | CASSVTGGSYTGELFF
NA | TRBJ2-5 | NA | TRBV7-8 | TGTGCCAGCAGCGATGGGACCCAGTACTTC | CASSDGTQYF
TRBD1 | TRBJ1-2 | NA | TRBV28 | TGTGCCAGCAGATCAGGGGGCGCCTATGGCCACACCTTC | CASRSGGAYGHTF
TRBD1 | TRBJ2-7 | NA | TRBV10-2 | TGCGCCAGCAGTGGCCAGAGGACAGGGCTGGACGAGCAGTACTTC | CASSGQRTGLDEQYF
TRBD1 | TRBJ2-2 | few | TRBV20-1 | TGCAGTGCCAGGAAGACAGGGGACGGGGAGCTGTTTTTT | CSARKTGDGELFF
TRBD1 | TRBJ2-1 | NA | TRBV7-8 | TGTGCCAGCAGCTTAGGGGCCGGGACAGGGATCAATGAGCAGTTCTTC | CASSLGAGTGINEQFF
TRBD2 | TRBJ2-5 | many | TRBV15 | TGTGCCACCAGCAGAGATCGGGGGGAGCAAGAGACCCAGTACTTC | CATSRDRGEQETQYF
NA | TRBJ1-2 | NA | TRBV2 | TGTGCCAGCAGCTCGCTCCCGACCAATAACTATGGCTACACCTTC | CASSSLPTNNYGYTF
NA | TRBJ1-3 | NA | TRBV6-5 | TGTGCCAGCAGTTACAGGGACGGGGCTGGAAACACCATATATTTT | CASSYRDGAGNTIYF
NA | TRBJ2-2 | many | TRBV24-1 | TGTGCCACCAGCGAGTTCGCGAACACCGGGGAGCTGTTTTTT | CATSEFANTGELFF
NA | TRBJ1-4 | NA | TRBV19 | TGTGCCAGTAGTATTGGCGGGACCAACGAAAACCTGTTTTTT | CASSIGGTNENLFF
TRBD1 | TRBJ1-2 | NA | TRBV25-1 | TGTGCCAGCAGTGGGGGGACAGGGGGCGCTAACTATGGCTACACCTTC | CASSGGTGGANYGYTF
TRBD1 | TRBJ2-6 | few | TRBV6-1 | TGTGCCAGTCGACAGGGCAAATCCTCTGGGGCCAACGTCCTGACTTTC | CASRQGKSSGANVLTF
NA | TRBJ1-5 | many | TRBV9 | TGTGCCAGCAAGATCAGACGCCCCAATCAGCCCCAGCATTTT | CASKIRRPNQPQHF